This T cell receptor beta chain originates from a study of cytomegalovirus exposure and HLA in healthy donors. About this clone: Antigen: not known.

The study, taken as a whole, reports: TCR beta sequences reportedly predicted most subjects' HLA-A and HLA-B alleles accurately. Cytomegalovirus association was assigned to over 150 TCR beta chains.

While unrecorded immune exposures were likely, the donors were nominally healthy when sampled. PCR used 60 Vbeta primers and 13 Jbeta primers. In the original processing: Per a later analysis, the number of unique TCR beta chains was about 80 million, of which roughly 9.9 million were shared. Repertoires were generated with immunoSEQ multiplex PCR, while TCRdb's copy carries only in-frame clones and drops some. V and J calls and clone size are given by that table; D and trimming were obtained from the DNA. The table includes around 170,000 clones, 80% detected once. The TCR was taken from a man between 40 and 49 years old in good health and CMV-seropositive. Material: PBMCs.

The CDR3 spells CASSLIAGGAAEQFF. The CDR3 DNA follows: TGCGCCAGCAGCCTGATAGCGGGGGGGGCTGCTGAGCAGTTCTTC. The chain recombines TRBV4-3 with TRBJ2-1; TRBD2 aligns across 11 bases. CDR1 is LGHNA and CDR2 is YSLEER in the germline V gene. Unmatched junction bases numbered 8, after V lost 4 bases and J lost 9 bases. CDR3 length: 15 residues.